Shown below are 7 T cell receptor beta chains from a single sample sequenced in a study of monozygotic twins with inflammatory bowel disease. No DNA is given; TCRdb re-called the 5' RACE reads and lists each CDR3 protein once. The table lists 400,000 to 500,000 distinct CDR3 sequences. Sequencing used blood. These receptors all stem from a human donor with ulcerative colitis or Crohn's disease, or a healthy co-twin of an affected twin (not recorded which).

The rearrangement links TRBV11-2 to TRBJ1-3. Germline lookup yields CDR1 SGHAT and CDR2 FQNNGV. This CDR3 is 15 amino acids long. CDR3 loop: CASSPYGLSGNTIYF.

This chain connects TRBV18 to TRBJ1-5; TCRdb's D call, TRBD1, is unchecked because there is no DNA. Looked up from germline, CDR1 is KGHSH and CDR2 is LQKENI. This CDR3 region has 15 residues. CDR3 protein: CASSPAGGRGQPQHF.

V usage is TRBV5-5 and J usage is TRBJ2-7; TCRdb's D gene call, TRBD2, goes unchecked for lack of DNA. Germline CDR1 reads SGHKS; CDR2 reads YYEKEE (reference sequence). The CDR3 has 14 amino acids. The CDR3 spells CASSLVAVPYEQYF.

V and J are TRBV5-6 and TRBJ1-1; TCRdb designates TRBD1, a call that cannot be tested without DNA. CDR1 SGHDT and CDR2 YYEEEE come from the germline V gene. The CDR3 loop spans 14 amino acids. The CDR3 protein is CASSRGTAGTEAFF.

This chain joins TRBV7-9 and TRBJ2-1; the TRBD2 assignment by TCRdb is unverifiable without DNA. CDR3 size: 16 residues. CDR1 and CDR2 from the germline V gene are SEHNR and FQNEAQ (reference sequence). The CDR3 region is CASSARRGYPYNEQFF.

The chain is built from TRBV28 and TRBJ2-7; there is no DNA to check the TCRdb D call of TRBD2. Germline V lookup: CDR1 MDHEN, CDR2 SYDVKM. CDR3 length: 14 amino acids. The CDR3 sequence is CASRGAGAVREQYF.

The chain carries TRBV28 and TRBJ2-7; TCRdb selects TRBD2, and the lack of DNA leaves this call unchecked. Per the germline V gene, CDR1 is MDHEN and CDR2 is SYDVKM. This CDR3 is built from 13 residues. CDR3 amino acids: CASSHRALIRQYF.